These 26 T cell receptor beta chains were all obtained from the same sample, sequenced in a study of shared clonotypes between healthy human individuals. Profiled with immunoSEQ multiplex PCR; TCRdb holds only in-frame clones, not every one. Of 2 million to 2.5 million clones in the sample, just under 95% were seen once. The sample consisted of naive CD4+ T cells from PBMCs. Subset given: CD45RA+ positively selected. The receptor set was obtained from a man in his late teens or twenties in good health. Some clones in this sample may be carry-over from other donors' samples.

The chain is built from TRBV7-8 and TRBJ1-3; D not resolved. V dropped 0 bases and J dropped 11 bases, with 8 bases sitting between them. This CDR3 region has 12 residues. Per germline, CDR1 SGHVS and CDR2 FQNEAQ. The CDR3 reads CASSLAPGPIYF. The CDR3 DNA sequence: TGTGCCAGCAGCTTAGCCCCTGGCCCCATATATTTT.

The table lists this clone with a few counts. This chain links TRBV15 with TRBJ2-7, with D possibly matching TRBD1 (6 bases). The V end lost 5 bases, the J end lost 3 bases, and 23 bases lay between the germline ends. The CDR3 extends over 17 amino acids. Per germline, CDR1 LNHNV and CDR2 YYDKDF (reference sequence). CDR3 in DNA: TGTGCCACCAGCCGAACCCAGGGGCGAGGAGTGGGCTACGAGCAGTACTTC. Its protein is CATSRTQGRGVGYEQYF.

The genes are TRBV28 and TRBJ1-1, with 8 bases identical to TRBD1. V was pared by 1 base and J by 7 bases, with 11 bases of the junction left unmatched. Germline CDR1 is MDHEN and CDR2 is SYDVKM. The CDR3 is made up of 16 amino acids. For the CDR3, the DNA is TGTGCCAGCAGTTTATTAAGGCAGGGGGCTTACGATGAAGCTTTCTTT. It codes for CASSLLRQGAYDEAFF.

As concerns this clone: The same CDR3 can be traced to other DNA sequences in this sample. The chain has TRBV7-9 and TRBJ1-3; D call uncertain. This CDR3 spans 14 amino acids. Germline loops: CDR1 SEHNR, CDR2 FQNEAQ (reference sequence). The V end lost 1 base, the J end lost 1 base, and 5 bases lay between the germline ends. The DNA for the CDR3 is TGTGCCAGCAGCTTAGGGGTTTCTGGAAACACCATATATTTT. Amino acid sequence: CASSLGVSGNTIYF.

V and J are TRBV19 and TRBJ2-2; D is undetermined. CDR1 LNHDA and CDR2 SQIVND come from the germline V gene (reference sequence). This CDR3 comprises 13 residues. V lost 1 base, J lost 7 bases, and 7 bases lay in between. CDR3 loop: CASSIGRRGELFF. The CDR3 nucleotides are TGTGCCAGTAGTATAGGTCGGCGCGGGGAGCTGTTTTTT.

The chain carries TRBV19 and TRBJ1-1; TRBD1 agrees at 9 bases. Looked up from germline, CDR1 is LNHDA and CDR2 is SQIVND (reference sequence). V was clipped by 6 bases and J by 4 bases; unmatched bases: 3. This CDR3 has 13 amino acids. DNA of the CDR3: TGTGCCAGTAGCTTGACAGGGGGCACTGAAGCTTTCTTT. Protein: CASSLTGGTEAFF.

The J gene is TRBJ1-5, the V gene TRBV4-1; 7 bases fit TRBD1. Germline V CDR1 and CDR2: MGHRA, YSYEKL. The ends lost 0 bases at V and 4 bases at J; junction bases unmatched: 3. This CDR3 region has 15 residues. CDR3 sequence reads: CASSQDRGPNQPQHF. DNA for the CDR3: TGCGCCAGCAGCCAAGATAGGGGGCCAAATCAGCCCCAGCATTTT.

This chain links TRBV7-2 with TRBJ2-1; 7 positions agree with TRBD2. Per germline, CDR1 SGHTA and CDR2 FQGNSA. The CDR3 runs 18 residues. The trim removed 4 bases at V and 0 bases at J, leaving 12 bases unmatched. In DNA, the CDR3 is TGTGCCAGCAGCTCCCCTAGCGGATGGGGGAGCTCCTACAATGAGCAGTTCTTC. Its protein is CASSSPSGWGSSYNEQFF. The whole variable domain, filled in from reference TRBV7-2 and TRBJ2-1, reads GAGVSQSPSNKVTEKGKDVELRCDPISGHTALYWYRQSLGQGLEFLIYFQGNSAPDKSGLPSDRFSAERTGGSVSTLTIQRTQQEDSAVYLCASSSPSGWGSSYNEQFFGPGTRLTVL.

This clone was seen a few times. The chain joins TRBV30 to TRBJ1-2; 7 nucleotides agree with TRBD1. CDR1 is GTSNPN and CDR2 is SVGIG in the germline V gene (reference sequence). The CDR3 sequence is 13 residues long. Trimming took 0 bases from V and 4 from J; bases not matched to a gene: 2. The CDR3 bases are TGTGCCTGGAGTGTAGGGGACAGCTATGGCTACACCTTC. This translates into CAWSVGDSYGYTF.

The chain employs TRBV19 and TRBJ2-1; TRBD2 matches 12 bases. Germline loops: CDR1 LNHDA, CDR2 SQIVND (reference sequence). The CDR3 consists of 15 residues. The ends lost 8 bases at V and 4 bases at J; junction bases unmatched: 6. The CDR3 DNA sequence: TGTGCCAGTGGAAGGACTAGCGGGGCATACAATGAGCAGTTCTTC. It is translated as CASGRTSGAYNEQFF.

The J gene is TRBJ2-7, the V gene TRBV5-1, with 7 positions matching TRBD1. V lost 2 bases to trimming and J lost 4 bases; unmatched junction nucleotides: 6. CDR1 and CDR2 from the germline V gene are SGHRS and YFSETQ. The CDR3 covers 14 residues. CDR3 in DNA: TGCGCCAGCAGCTTTAACAGGGGAGCGTACGAGCAGTACTTC. Its protein is CASSFNRGAYEQYF.

A remark on this clone: The sample contains more than one DNA sequence encoding this CDR3. The chain couples TRBV28 to TRBJ2-7; 9 positions match TRBD1. Germline V gene lookup returns CDR1 MDHEN and CDR2 SYDVKM. V lost 6 bases to trimming and J lost 2 bases; unmatched junction nucleotides: 8. This CDR3 is 15 amino acids long. CDR3 sequence: CASSPTGTGTYEQYF. CDR3 in DNA: TGTGCCAGCAGCCCTACCGGGACAGGGACCTACGAGCAGTACTTC.

The chain links TRBV5-6 to TRBJ2-5; the D gene is possibly TRBD1 (5 bases). Germline V gives CDR1 SGHDT, CDR2 YYEEEE. The CDR3 extends over 15 amino acids. With 2 bases removed from V and 1 base from J, the gap between germline ends came to 12 bases. CDR3 in amino acids: CASSFYRQFQETQYF. Written as DNA, the CDR3 is TGTGCCAGCAGCTTTTACCGACAGTTCCAAGAGACCCAGTACTTC.

Note on this clone: One end of the junction fails to match germline, which may point to a read error. The chain links TRBV5-4 to TRBJ1-5, with 7 bases that match TRBD1. CDR1 is SGHNT, CDR2 YYREEE, per germline (reference sequence). This CDR3 spans 16 amino acids. The CDR3 DNA reads TGTGCCAGCAGCTCTCCCCAGGACAGGACACGATCAGCCCCAGCATTT. Protein: CASSSPQDRTRSAPAF.

This clone is a singleton in its sample. The V and J genes are TRBV11-2 and TRBJ1-1; TRBD1 agrees at 11 bases. Germline CDR1 is SGHAT and CDR2 is FQNNGV. The CDR3 has 18 amino acids. The J segment lost 4 bases and the V segment lost 4 bases, leaving 14 bases of the junction unmatched. CDR3: CASSSTPSGQGAGTEAFF. The CDR3 DNA sequence: TGTGCCAGCAGCTCCACCCCCTCCGGACAGGGGGCGGGCACTGAAGCTTTCTTT.

V is TRBV11-2 and J is TRBJ2-1, with a weak D call TRBD1 (7 bases). This CDR3 has 13 amino acids. Trimming cost V 5 bases and J 9 bases, with 14 bases left between them. Germline CDR1 reads SGHAT; CDR2 reads FQNNGV. The CDR3 DNA is TGTGCCAGCAGCCCCGCCAGGGGGGTTGAGCAGTTCTTC. This codes for CASSPARGVEQFF.

The rearrangement uses TRBV6-1 and TRBJ2-7, with 7 bases that match TRBD1. CDR3 length equals 13 residues. J gave up 4 bases and V 4 bases, and 4 bases lay outside the gene matches. Germline V gives CDR1 MNHNS, CDR2 SASEGT. The CDR3 spells CASSVGGGYEQYF. CDR3 DNA sequence: TGTGCCAGCAGTGTAGGGGGCGGATACGAGCAGTACTTC.

This chain connects TRBV5-1 to TRBJ2-3; no definite D call. The V gene's germline CDR1 is SGHRS and CDR2 YFSETQ. The CDR3 totals 16 residues. Trimming took off 4 bases at V and 0 bases at J, with 15 bases between the two ends. This CDR3 reads CASSVDGTTSTDTQYF. In DNA form, the CDR3 reads TGCGCCAGCAGCGTCGACGGTACTACTAGCACAGATACGCAGTATTTT.

The rearrangement joins TRBV6-1 to TRBJ1-1, with unresolved D. The CDR3 is 13 amino acids. The germline V gene has CDR1 MNHNS and CDR2 SASEGT. The V end was cut by 1 base, the J end by 10 bases, with 13 bases between. The CDR3 is CASSEVQVGLAFF. The CDR3 nucleotides read TGTGCCAGCAGTGAAGTGCAGGTTGGGTTAGCTTTCTTT.

This rearrangement joins TRBV7-3 to TRBJ2-5, with 7 positions matching TRBD2. The CDR3 runs 14 residues. V was pared by 6 bases and J by 1 base, with 5 bases of the junction left unmatched. Germline V gene lookup returns CDR1 SGHTA and CDR2 FQGTGA. CDR3 nucleotides: TGTGCCAGCAGTGCTAGCGGCCTCCAAGAGACCCAGTACTTC. It encodes CASSASGLQETQYF.

This chain joins TRBV27 and TRBJ2-3, with 8 nucleotides matching TRBD1. This CDR3 is built from 16 residues. Germline V gene sequence: CDR1 MNHEY, CDR2 SMNVEV (reference sequence). Unmatched junction bases numbered 10, after V lost 5 bases and J lost 3 bases. CDR3 region: CASSPWTGIYTDTQYF. CDR3 DNA sequence: TGTGCCAGCAGTCCCTGGACAGGGATCTATACAGATACGCAGTATTTT.

The chain is built from TRBV28 and TRBJ2-3, with TRBD2 matching 8 bases. The length of the CDR3 is 17 residues. CDR1 is MDHEN and CDR2 is SYDVKM in the germline V gene. Trimming cost V 7 bases and J 6 bases; bases outside gene matches: 18. The CDR3 here is CASNVRGTRARGDTQYF. CDR3 in DNA: TGTGCCAGCAACGTAAGAGGGACTAGGGCTCGCGGGGATACGCAGTATTTT.

About this clone: At the DNA level, this CDR3 is encoded by other sequences in the same sample as well. The chain uses TRBV6-6 and TRBJ1-5, with D maybe TRBD1 (6 bases). CDR1 is MNHNY, CDR2 SVGAGI, per germline (reference sequence). The CDR3 has 15 residues. The V gene lost 2 bases and the J gene lost 2 bases, with 10 bases spanning the gap. CDR3 in DNA: TGTGCCAGCAGTTACGGGGGGGCAGGCAATCAGCCCCAGCATTTT. This translates into CASSYGGAGNQPQHF.

This clone showed up just once. The V gene is TRBV19, the J gene TRBJ2-5, with 8 bases matching TRBD1. J lost 2 bases, V lost 6 bases, and 2 bases had no gene match. The CDR3 consists of 13 residues. Germline V lookup: CDR1 LNHDA, CDR2 SQIVND (reference sequence). In DNA, the CDR3 is TGTGCCAGTAGGGGACAGGTACAAGAGACCCAGTACTTC. Protein sequence: CASRGQVQETQYF.

The V call is TRBV5-1, the J call TRBJ2-2; TRBD1 might be the D (6 bases). CDR1 and CDR2 from the germline V gene are SGHRS and YFSETQ. The CDR3 totals 16 residues. V lost 0 bases and J 0 bases, leaving 9 bases between the germline ends. The CDR3 reads CASSLVDRTNTGELFF. CDR3 sequence (DNA): TGCGCCAGCAGCTTGGTTGACAGGACGAACACCGGGGAGCTGTTTTTT.

V and J are TRBV21-1 and TRBJ2-7; the table's D call, TRBD2, has no DNA check behind it. TRBV21-1 is reported as a pseudogene. This CDR3 contains 16 residues. The CDR3 protein is CASSKGGTELVYEQYF. CDR3 sequence (DNA): TGTGCCAGCAGCAAGGGGGGGACCGAACTGGTATACGAGCAGTACTTC.